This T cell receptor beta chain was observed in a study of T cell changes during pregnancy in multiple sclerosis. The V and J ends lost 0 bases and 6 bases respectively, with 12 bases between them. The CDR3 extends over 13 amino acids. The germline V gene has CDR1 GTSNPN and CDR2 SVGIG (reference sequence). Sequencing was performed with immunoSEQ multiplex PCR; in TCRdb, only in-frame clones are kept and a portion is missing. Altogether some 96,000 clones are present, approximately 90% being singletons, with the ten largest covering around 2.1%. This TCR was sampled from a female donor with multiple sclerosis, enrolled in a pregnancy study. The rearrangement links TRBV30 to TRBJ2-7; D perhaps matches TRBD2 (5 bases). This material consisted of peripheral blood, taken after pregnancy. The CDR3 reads CAWSVRVGGEQYF. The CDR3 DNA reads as TGTGCCTGGAGTGTTAGGGTCGGAGGCGAGCAGTACTTC.